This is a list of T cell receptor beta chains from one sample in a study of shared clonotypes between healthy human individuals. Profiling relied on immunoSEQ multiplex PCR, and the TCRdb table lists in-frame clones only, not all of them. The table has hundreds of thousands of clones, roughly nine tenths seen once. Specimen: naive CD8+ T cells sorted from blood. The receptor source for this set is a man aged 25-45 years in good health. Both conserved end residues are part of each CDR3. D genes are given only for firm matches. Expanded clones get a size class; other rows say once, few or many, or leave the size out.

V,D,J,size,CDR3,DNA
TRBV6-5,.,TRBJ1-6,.,CASSYSIKPTDSPLHF,TGTGCCAGCAGTTACTCGATAAAGCCAACGGATTCACCCCTCCACTTT
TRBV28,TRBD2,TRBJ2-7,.,CASSLSGSPYEQYF,TGTGCCAGCAGTTTAAGCGGGAGTCCCTACGAGCAGTACTTC
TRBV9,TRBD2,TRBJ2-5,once,CASSAPLAGGPETQYF,TGTGCCAGCAGCGCCCCCCTAGCGGGAGGGCCAGAGACCCAGTACTTC
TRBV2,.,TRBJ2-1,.,CASSEAGPDEQFF,TGTGCCAGCAGTGAAGCAGGTCCCGATGAGCAGTTCTTC
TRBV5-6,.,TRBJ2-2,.,CASSFPTVNTGELFF,TGTGCCAGCAGCTTCCCTACAGTGAACACCGGGGAGCTGTTTTTT
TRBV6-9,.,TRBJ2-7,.,CASSLGRTPTNEQYF,TGTGCCAGCAGTTTAGGACGGACCCCAACGAACGAGCAGTACTTC
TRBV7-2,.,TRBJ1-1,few,CASSLASDNEAFF,TGTGCCAGCAGCTTAGCCTCCGACAATGAAGCTTTCTTT
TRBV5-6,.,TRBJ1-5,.,CASSLGARGWNQPQHF,TGTGCCAGCAGCCTCGGGGCCAGGGGATGGAATCAGCCCCAGCATTTT
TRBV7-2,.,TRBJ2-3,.,CASSSQGPSTDTQYF,TGTGCCAGCAGCTCACAGGGTCCCAGCACAGATACGCAGTATTTT
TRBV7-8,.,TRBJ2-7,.,CASSSLSYEQYF,TGTGCCAGCAGCTCCCTATCCTACGAGCAGTACTTC
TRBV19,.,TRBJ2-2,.,CASSMTSTGELFF,TGTGCCAGTAGTATGACTAGTACCGGGGAGCTGTTTTTT
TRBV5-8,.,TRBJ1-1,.,CASSFVLKTVMNTEAFF,TGTGCCAGCAGCTTTGTTCTTAAGACGGTCATGAACACTGAAGCTTTCTTT
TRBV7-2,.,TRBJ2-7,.,CASSLVGGLADLFYEQYF,TGTGCCAGCAGCTTAGTGGGGGGGCTAGCGGACCTCTTCTACGAGCAGTACTTC
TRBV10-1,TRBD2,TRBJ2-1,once,CASSEGLGNEQFF,TGCGCCAGCAGTGAGGGACTAGGCAATGAGCAGTTCTTC
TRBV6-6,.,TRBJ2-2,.,CASSHSSVSATGELFF,TGTGCCAGCAGTCACTCTAGCGTTAGTGCCACCGGGGAGCTGTTTTTT
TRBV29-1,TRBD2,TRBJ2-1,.,CSVGLAGEMNEQFF,TGCAGCGTTGGACTAGCGGGAGAGATGAATGAGCAGTTCTTC
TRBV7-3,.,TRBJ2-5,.,CASSQTGWETQYF,TGTGCCAGCAGCCAGACAGGTTGGGAGACCCAGTACTTC
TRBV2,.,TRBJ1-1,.,CASPRPGEAFF,TGTGCCAGCCCCCGGCCTGGAGAAGCTTTCTTT
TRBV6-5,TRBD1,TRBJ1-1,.,CASSYARTGGDAEAFF,TGTGCCAGCAGTTACGCACGGACAGGGGGCGACGCTGAAGCTTTCTTT
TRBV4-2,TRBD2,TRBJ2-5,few,CASSQDGTSGRGAQYF,TGTGCCAGCAGCCAAGATGGGACTAGCGGGAGAGGTGCCCAGTACTTC
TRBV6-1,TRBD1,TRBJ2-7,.,CASSEEPWGQGDEQYF,TGTGCCAGCAGTGAAGAACCGTGGGGACAGGGGGACGAGCAGTACTTC
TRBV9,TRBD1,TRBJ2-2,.,CASSSDRGQTGELFF,TGTGCCAGCAGCTCTGACAGGGGGCAAACCGGGGAGCTGTTTTTT
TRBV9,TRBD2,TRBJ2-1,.,CASSVGVSGIYNEQFF,TGTGCCAGCAGCGTAGGGGTTAGCGGGATCTACAATGAGCAGTTCTTC
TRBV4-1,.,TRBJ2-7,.,CASSQGWDLSYEQYF,TGCGCCAGCAGCCAAGGATGGGACCTCAGCTACGAGCAGTACTTC
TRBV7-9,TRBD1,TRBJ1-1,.,CASRPPNSGGTEAFF,TGTGCCAGCAGGCCCCCCAACTCAGGGGGGACTGAAGCTTTCTTT
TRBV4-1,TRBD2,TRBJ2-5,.,CASSQDPRGGPQETQYF,TGCGCCAGCAGCCAAGATCCTCGGGGAGGGCCCCAAGAGACCCAGTACTTC
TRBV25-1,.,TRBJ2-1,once,CASSERHLNNEQFF,TGTGCCAGCAGTGAGCGACACCTTAACAATGAGCAGTTCTTC
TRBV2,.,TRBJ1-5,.,CASLDSRRAQHF,TGTGCCAGCCTGGACAGTCGCAGGGCCCAGCATTTT
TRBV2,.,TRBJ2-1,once,CASKRGGGSPIGGNEQFF,TGTGCCAGCAAGAGAGGAGGAGGGAGTCCAATAGGGGGCAATGAGCAGTTCTTC
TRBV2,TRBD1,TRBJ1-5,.,CASSEGQGGQPQHF,TGTGCCAGCAGTGAAGGGCAGGGGGGGCAGCCCCAGCATTTT
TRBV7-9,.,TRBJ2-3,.,CASTLLGPSSTDTQYF,TGTGCCAGCACCCTCCTTGGACCATCTAGCACAGATACGCAGTATTTT
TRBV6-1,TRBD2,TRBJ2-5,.,CASSEALRGLYQETQYF,TGTGCCAGCAGTGAAGCGCTCCGGGGACTATACCAAGAGACCCAGTACTTC
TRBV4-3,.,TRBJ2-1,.,CASSPDGIEQFF,TGCGCCAGCAGCCCCGATGGCATTGAGCAGTTCTTC
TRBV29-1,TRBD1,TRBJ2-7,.,CSVVGYRDRGYEQYF,TGCAGCGTTGTAGGGTATCGGGACAGGGGATACGAGCAGTACTTC
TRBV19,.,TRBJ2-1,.,CASSIERGPNEQFF,TGTGCCAGTAGTATAGAAAGGGGTCCCAATGAGCAGTTCTTC
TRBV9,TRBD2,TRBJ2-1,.,CASSPRLAGAQNEQFF,TGTGCCAGCAGCCCAAGACTAGCGGGAGCGCAGAATGAGCAGTTCTTC